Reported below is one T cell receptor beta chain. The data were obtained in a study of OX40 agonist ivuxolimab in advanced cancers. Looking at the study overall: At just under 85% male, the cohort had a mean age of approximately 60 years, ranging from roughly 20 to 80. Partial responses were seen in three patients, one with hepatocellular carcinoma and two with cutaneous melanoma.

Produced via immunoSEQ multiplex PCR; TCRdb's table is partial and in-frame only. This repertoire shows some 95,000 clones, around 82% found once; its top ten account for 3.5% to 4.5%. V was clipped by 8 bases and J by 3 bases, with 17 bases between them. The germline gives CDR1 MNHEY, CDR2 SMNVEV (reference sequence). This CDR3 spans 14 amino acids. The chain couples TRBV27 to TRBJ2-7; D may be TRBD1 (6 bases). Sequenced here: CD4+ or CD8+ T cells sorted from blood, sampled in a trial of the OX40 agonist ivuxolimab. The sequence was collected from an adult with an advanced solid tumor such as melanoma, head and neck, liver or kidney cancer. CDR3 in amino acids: CASSSLGQHYEQYF. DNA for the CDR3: TGTGCCAGCTCTTCGCTCGGACAGCACTACGAGCAGTACTTC.